This TCR beta chain was obtained from a study of blood T cell repertoires in COVID-19. The wider study: Acute and convalescent COVID-19 samples came from the United States, Italy and Spain.

Those who participated ranged in age from roughly 18 to 100 years and resided in about two dozen US areas. Generated by immunoSEQ multiplex PCR, the TCRdb table keeps only in-frame clones and is missing some. Of 120,000 to 150,000 clones listed, 85% to 90% were seen once; the top ten hold more than 1%. The sequencing sample was made of PBMCs or T cells enriched from blood (not recorded which). This clonotype was obtained from a young woman with acute COVID-19.

The CDR3 is CASSQTVSYGYTF. The CDR3 region has the DNA TGTGCCAGCAGCCAAACAGTAAGCTATGGCTACACCTTC. The chain combines TRBV14 with TRBJ1-2; D ambiguous. The germline gives CDR1 SGHDN, CDR2 FVKESK. The CDR3 is 13 residues long. Between the trimmed V and J ends, which lost 2 bases and 4 bases, there was a span of 8 bases.